A selection of T cell receptor beta chains follows, all from one sample in a study of Ad26.COV2.S vaccination and SARS-CoV-2 variants. Repertoires were generated with immunoSEQ multiplex PCR, while TCRdb's copy carries only in-frame clones and drops some. The sample has about 460,000 clones; 89% are singletons. The sample in question was peripheral blood, obtained in a trial of Ad26.COV2.S vaccine versus placebo. These receptors came from a person between 18 and 60 years old who received the Ad26.COV2.S COVID-19 vaccine or a placebo. Each CDR3 is given without its conserved first and last residue.

j_call: TRBJ2-2
v_call: TRBV29-1
cdr3_length: 10
cdr3_aa: SVEWAGRELF

j_call: TRBJ1-4
v_call: TRBV27
cdr3_length: 11
cdr3_aa: ASTRTVNEKLF

j_call: TRBJ2-4
v_call: TRBV9
cdr3_length: 12
cdr3_aa: ASSAVLGENIQY

j_call: TRBJ1-1
v_call: TRBV5-1
cdr3_length: 16
cdr3_aa: ASSCPGQVICMNTEAF

j_call: TRBJ2-1
v_call: TRBV12-3/TRBV12-4
cdr3_length: 11
cdr3_aa: ASSFAGYYEQF

j_call: TRBJ1-5
v_call: TRBV4-1
cdr3_length: 14
cdr3_aa: ASSQDGGFGNQPQH

j_call: TRBJ1-2
v_call: TRBV20-1
cdr3_length: 11
cdr3_aa: SASLGAGSGYT

j_call: TRBJ2-3
v_call: TRBV7-6
cdr3_length: 14
cdr3_aa: ASSLAGGPSTDTQY

j_call: TRBJ1-3
v_call: TRBV11-2
cdr3_length: 14
cdr3_aa: ASSYQDRISGNTIY

j_call: TRBJ2-2
v_call: TRBV19
cdr3_length: 11
cdr3_aa: ASSNRVTGELF

j_call: TRBJ1-1
v_call: TRBV9
cdr3_length: 12
cdr3_aa: ASSVVLGNTEAF

j_call: TRBJ1-3
v_call: TRBV7-8
cdr3_length: 15
cdr3_aa: ASSLGGSAPPGNTIY

j_call: TRBJ2-7
v_call: TRBV28
cdr3_length: 11
cdr3_aa: ASSVDPSYEQY

j_call: TRBJ2-7
v_call: TRBV7-9
cdr3_length: 10
cdr3_aa: ASSHIGREQY

j_call: TRBJ1-1
v_call: TRBV12-3/TRBV12-4
cdr3_length: 11
cdr3_aa: ASSLNGFTEAF

j_call: TRBJ1-1
v_call: TRBV7-2
cdr3_length: 13
cdr3_aa: ASRQSGTANTEAF